This TCR beta chain derives from a study of blood T cell repertoires in COVID-19. Looking at the study overall: Specimens from acute and convalescent COVID-19 originated in the United States, Italy and Spain. PBMCs, B-cell-depleted T cells, or T cells provided the cDNA or gDNA that made up the material.

How the authors handled the data: Estimated nucleated cell counts came from reference gene primer amplification. Data came from immunoSEQ multiplex PCR; TCRdb stores just in-frame clones and leaves some out. V and J calls and clone size are as listed in that table; D and trimming were resolved from the DNA. Here the sample spans about 52,000 clones, about 80% being singletons. The CDR3 runs 14 residues. V was clipped by 6 bases and J by 2 bases, with 11 bases between them. Germline CDR1 SQVTM, CDR2 ANQGSEA. The sequence came from an older man with active COVID-19. What was sequenced was peripheral blood. The chain combines TRBV29-1 with TRBJ2-6; D is possibly TRBD1 (6 bases). This CDR3 reads CSVYSGAGANVLTF. CDR3 in DNA: TGCAGCGTATATTCAGGGGCTGGGGCCAACGTCCTGACTTTC. The whole variable domain, remainder taken from reference TRBV29-1 and TRBJ2-6, is SAVISQKPSRDICQRGTSLTIQCQVDSQVTMMFWYRQQPGQSLTLIATANQGSEATYESGFVIDKFPISRPNLTFSTLTVSNMSPEDSSIYLCSVYSGAGANVLTFGAGSRLTVL.